This T cell receptor (beta chain) stems from a study of beta chain features in type 1 diabetes. This clone was seen only a few times. Its antigen is not known. General study findings and limits: Shortening of TCRB CDR3s, moderate but significant, appeared in all four CD4+ subsets of Type 1 diabetes patients.

Averaging roughly 120 mL, one heparinised blood draw was given by each donor. Sorting of CD4+ naive, central memory, regulatory and stem cell-like memory cells was performed via CD45RO/CCR7/CD25/CD127/CD95/CD27. Each of the sorted populations had a purity greater than 98%. Germline V CDR1 and CDR2: SQVTM, ANQGSEA. CDR3 length: 12 residues. Expressed TCRB transcripts were sequenced after all isolated RNA was converted to cDNA. The repertoire was sequenced with immunoSEQ multiplex PCR; TCRdb's copy has only in-frame clones and lacks some. The sample lists approximately 600,000 clones, 9.5% to 15% seen once, with about 0.11% in the top ten.

Sequenced sample: naive CD4+ T cells from blood. The chain is built from TRBV29-1 and TRBJ2-7; D remains ambiguous. The receptor comes from a man aged 25 to 45 with type 1 diabetes. This chain's CDR3 is CSFSGLLYEQYF. CDR3 nucleotide sequence: TGCAGTTTCTCAGGTTTGCTCTACGAGCAGTACTTC.